The 21 T cell receptor beta chains listed next were all sequenced from one sample in a study of blood T cell repertoires in COVID-19. Here immunoSEQ multiplex PCR was the method, and the copy in TCRdb shows in-frame clones only, minus some. The table records about 73,000 clones, roughly four fifths of them present only once. Sequenced: peripheral blood. These receptors were collected from a human donor in a cohort sampled during active COVID-19.

The V call is TRBV19, the J call TRBJ1-2; possible D gene TRBD1, 5 bases. The V gene's germline CDR1 is LNHDA and CDR2 SQIVND (reference sequence). Trimming took 4 bases from V and 8 from J, leaving 20 bases between them. This CDR3 is built from 15 residues. CDR3 residues: CASSTDSGSIGGYTF. DNA for the CDR3: TGTGCCAGTAGTACTGATTCAGGGTCTATCGGCGGCTACACCTTC.

The V and J genes are TRBV5-6 and TRBJ2-5, with TRBD2 matching over 8 bases. CDR1 and CDR2 from the germline V gene are SGHDT and YYEEEE. V was pared by 0 bases and J by 3 bases, with 1 base of the junction left unmatched. The CDR3 runs to 14 residues. DNA for the CDR3: TGTGCCAGCAGCTTGGGGACTAGCAAAGAGACCCAGTACTTC. As protein: CASSLGTSKETQYF.

The rearrangement joins TRBV29-1 to TRBJ2-6; D is unclear. The V end was cut by 4 bases, the J end by 0 bases, with 4 bases between. The CDR3 covers 13 residues. Germline V lookup: CDR1 SQVTM, CDR2 ANQGSEA. CDR3 DNA sequence: TGCAGCGTTGTCGGCTCTGGGGCCAACGTCCTGACTTTC. Its translation is CSVVGSGANVLTF.

This chain joins TRBV11-2 and TRBJ2-3; TRBD2 agrees at 9 bases. The ends lost 4 bases at V and 4 bases at J; junction bases unmatched: 12. The length of the CDR3 is 17 residues. Germline V lookup: CDR1 SGHAT, CDR2 FQNNGV. CDR3: CASSYEGSGGGADTQYF. CDR3 bases: TGTGCCAGCAGCTACGAGGGTAGCGGGGGTGGGGCAGATACGCAGTATTTT.

DNA for the CDR3: TGTGCCAGCAGTGAAGTCCCAGGGGGCGGCCGCGGGGGTGGCTACACCTTC. Translated, it gives CASSEVPGGGRGGGYTF. The gene calls are TRBV6-1 and TRBJ1-2, with 8 bases that match TRBD1. Germline V CDR1 and CDR2: MNHNS, SASEGT. Losses at the gene ends were 1 base for V and 7 bases for J; bases not matched to a gene: 14. The CDR3 covers 17 residues.

The table lists this clone with a few counts. The chain links TRBV29-1 to TRBJ1-4; a weak D match, TRBD1 (6 bases). Germline CDR1 is SQVTM and CDR2 is ANQGSEA. Between the trimmed V and J ends, which lost 5 bases and 5 bases, there was a span of 12 bases. CDR3 length equals 13 residues. The CDR3, as DNA: TGCAGCGTTTTGGACAGCCGAAATGAAAAACTGTTTTTT. Translated, it gives CSVLDSRNEKLFF.

The V gene is TRBV4-1, the J gene TRBJ2-3; 10 nucleotides agree with TRBD2. The ends lost 1 base at V and 2 bases at J; junction bases unmatched: 21. This CDR3 region has 22 residues. CDR1 and CDR2 (germline): MGHRA, YSYEKL. The CDR3 sequence: CASSQVPQRGGLLFEHTDTQYF. In DNA, the CDR3 is TGCGCCAGCAGCCAAGTCCCTCAGCGGGGGGGCTTGTTATTCGAACACACAGATACGCAGTATTTT.

The chain is built from TRBV19 and TRBJ2-3, with 7 bases identical to TRBD2. The CDR3 has 15 amino acids. Germline CDR1 reads LNHDA; CDR2 reads SQIVND (reference sequence). V lost 1 base to trimming and J lost 1 base; unmatched junction nucleotides: 2. CDR3 sequence: CASSIGSGGTDTQYF. The CDR3 DNA sequence: TGTGCCAGTAGTATAGGGAGCGGGGGCACAGATACGCAGTATTTT. Using reference TRBV19 and TRBJ2-3 for the parts outside the CDR3, the full variable domain is DGGITQSPKYLFRKEGQNVTLSCEQNLNHDAMYWYRQDPGQGLRLIYYSQIVNDFQKGDIAEGYSVSREKKESFPLTVTSAQKNPTAFYLCASSIGSGGTDTQYFGPGTRLTVL.

The rearrangement links TRBV2 to TRBJ1-5; TRBD1 is a possible D gene (6 bases). V gave up 6 bases and J gave up 3 bases, with 9 bases separating them. The germline V gene has CDR1 SNHLY and CDR2 FYNNEI. The CDR3 has 13 residues. The DNA of the CDR3 is TGTGCCAGCAGGGGGGGGGCCAATCAGCCCCAGCATTTT. It yields the protein CASRGGANQPQHF.

CDR3 sequence reads: CASRHRGESYEQYF. The CDR3 DNA follows: TGTGCCAGCAGACACAGGGGCGAATCCTACGAGCAGTACTTC. The rearrangement joins TRBV27 to TRBJ2-7, with 7 nucleotides matching TRBD1. The V segment lost 6 bases and the J segment 1 base; nucleotides outside the gene matches: 6. CDR3 length equals 14 residues. Per germline, CDR1 MNHEY and CDR2 SMNVEV (reference sequence).

The V gene is TRBV6-1, the J gene TRBJ2-6; TRBD1 is a possible D gene (6 bases). With 3 bases removed from V and 4 bases from J, the gap between germline ends came to 13 bases. CDR3 length equals 16 residues. Germline CDR1 and CDR2: MNHNS and SASEGT. The CDR3 DNA follows: TGTGCCAGCAGTGAGGGAACAGGGACGGGGGCCAACGTCCTGACTTTC. This codes for CASSEGTGTGANVLTF.

The count of this clone is one. This chain links TRBV4-2 with TRBJ2-1; 14 positions agree with TRBD2. The V and J ends lost 1 base and 10 bases, in that order; junction bases with no gene match: 15. This CDR3 is 19 amino acids long. Germline V gives CDR1 LGHNA, CDR2 YNFKEQ. As DNA, the CDR3 is TGTGCCAGCAGCCAAGTGCAGGTCGGACTAGCGGGGGGCCGGAGGGAGCAGTTCTTC. Its protein is CASSQVQVGLAGGRREQFF.

This clone was detected only a few times. V and J are TRBV3-1 (or the pseudogene TRBV3-2) and TRBJ1-5; D remains unclear. The CDR3 extends over 14 amino acids. Trimming removed 0 bases at V and 9 bases at J, with 12 bases between. Germline V gives CDR1 LGHDT, CDR2 YNNKEL (reference sequence). CDR3 region: CASSQEFSGVPQHF. In DNA, the CDR3 is TGTGCCAGCAGCCAAGAGTTCTCGGGTGTGCCCCAGCATTTT.

The chain employs TRBV11-1 and TRBJ2-1; perhaps TRBD1 as D (5 bases). V was pared by 5 bases and J by 2 bases, with 13 bases between. The germline gives CDR1 SGHAT, CDR2 FQDESV (reference sequence). The CDR3 sequence is 15 residues long. The CDR3 sequence: CASSITDSTYNEQFF. The CDR3 DNA reads TGTGCCAGCAGCATCACCGACAGCACCTACAATGAGCAGTTCTTC.

As DNA, the CDR3 is TGCGCCAGCAGCTTGGACAACAGGCGGGGGAATGAAAAACTGTTTTTT. Its protein product is CASSLDNRRGNEKLFF. The V and J genes are TRBV5-1 and TRBJ1-4, with a possible D match to TRBD1 (5 bases). Germline V gene lookup returns CDR1 SGHRS and CDR2 YFSETQ. CDR3 length: 16 residues. V shed 0 bases and J shed 5 bases, with 14 bases lying between them.

V is TRBV18 and J is TRBJ2-5; 7 nucleotides agree with TRBD2. Germline V gene data show CDR1 as KGHSH and CDR2 as LQKENI. The CDR3 has 15 amino acids. Unmatched junction bases numbered 10, after V lost 3 bases and J lost 6 bases. CDR3 residues: CASSPTGGYAQTQYF. CDR3 DNA: TGTGCCAGCTCACCCACCGGGGGGTATGCGCAGACCCAGTACTTC.

Notes on this clone: This sample includes further DNA sequences coding for the same CDR3. The genes are TRBV5-6 and TRBJ2-5, with 12 bases fitting TRBD2. Germline V gene lookup returns CDR1 SGHDT and CDR2 YYEEEE. V shed 4 bases, J shed 1 base, and the junction held 2 bases outside the gene matches. The CDR3 spans 15 residues. The CDR3 spells CASSQLAGGQETQYF. The DNA of the CDR3 is TGTGCCAGCAGCCAACTAGCGGGGGGCCAAGAGACCCAGTACTTC.

This clone appeared once. Here the CDR3 DNA reads TGTGCCAGCAGTGCCCCCCGGAGCTCCTACGAGCAGTACTTC. Its translation is CASSAPRSSYEQYF. The V gene is TRBV6-4, the J gene TRBJ2-7, with no clear D. This CDR3 is built from 14 residues. V lost 4 bases and J 0 bases, leaving 10 bases between the germline ends. In germline, CDR1 is MRHNA, CDR2 SNTAGT.

The chain is built from TRBV7-9 and TRBJ2-1, with 11 bases lining up with TRBD2. The germline V gene encodes CDR1 SEHNR and CDR2 FQNEAQ (reference sequence). The CDR3 loop spans 15 amino acids. V trimming: 7 bases; J trimming: 4 bases; junction bases outside the gene matches: 6. This chain's CDR3 is CASTIAGGPYNEQFF. For the CDR3, the DNA is TGTGCCAGCACCATAGCGGGGGGGCCTTACAATGAGCAGTTCTTC.

The J gene is TRBJ2-5, the V gene TRBV15, with 8 bases fitting TRBD1. Germline values: CDR1 LNHNV, CDR2 YYDKDF (reference sequence). The CDR3 consists of 16 residues. V gave up 1 base and J gave up 6 bases; unmatched junction bases: 10. The CDR3, as DNA: TGTGCCACCAGCAGAGGCTCGGGCAGGGGGCTTAAGACCCAGTACTTC. Its protein is CATSRGSGRGLKTQYF.

V usage is TRBV11-2 and J usage is TRBJ2-5; 10 bases are a match to TRBD2. Looked up from germline, CDR1 is SGHAT and CDR2 is FQNNGV. The CDR3 runs 16 residues. J lost 1 base, V lost 5 bases, and 7 bases had no gene match. The CDR3 nucleotides read TGTGCCAGCAGCCCCTGGGTAGCGGGGGGCCAAGAGACCCAGTACTTC. This encodes CASSPWVAGGQETQYF.